There are many counts of the clone carrying this TCR beta chain. CDR1 is SGHTA and CDR2 is FQGNSA in the germline V gene. J was trimmed by 5 bases and V by 1 base; bases with no gene match: 5. CDR3 length: 16 amino acids. TCRdb fed the RT-PCR reads into MiXCR, producing one record per CDR3 protein. The sample carries about 680,000 distinct CDR3 sequences, approximately 15% recorded once. This clonotype was obtained from a female donor in good health, serving as a healthy control. This chain connects TRBV7-2 to TRBJ2-5; 12 bases match TRBD2. The sequenced sample consisted of memory CD4+ T cells from blood. CDR3: CASSLVSSGGGETQYF. The CDR3, as DNA: TGTGCCAGCAGCTTAGTATCTAGCGGGGGGGGTGAGACCCAGTACTTC.